This T cell receptor beta chain derives from a study of blood T cell repertoires in COVID-19. Profiled with immunoSEQ multiplex PCR; TCRdb holds only in-frame clones, not every one. Among 200,000 to 300,000 clones listed, roughly 86% were seen once. The CDR3 contains 16 residues. V gave up 0 bases and J gave up 1 base; unmatched junction bases: 6. Germline V CDR1 and CDR2: MGHRA, YSYEKL. The clonotype originates from an older woman with active or convalescent COVID-19. This chain links TRBV4-1 with TRBJ2-7; TRBD1 aligns across 7 bases. The sequenced sample consisted of peripheral blood. CDR3 loop: CASSQDPGTASYEQYF. The CDR3 DNA follows: TGCGCCAGCAGCCAAGATCCCGGGACAGCATCCTACGAGCAGTACTTC.